This T cell receptor (beta chain) was profiled in a study of blood T cell repertoires in COVID-19. Study background: COVID-19 samples collected from the United States, Italy and Spain covered acute and convalescent phases. T cells, B-cell-depleted T cells, or PBMCs provided the cDNA or gDNA that served as material.

Methods used by the authors: Counts of nucleated cells, estimated from reference gene primer amplification, were obtained. Data came from immunoSEQ multiplex PCR; TCRdb stores just in-frame clones and leaves some out. V and J calls and clone size are given by that table; D and trimming were obtained from the DNA. The repertoire holds 200,000 to 250,000 clones, with 80% to 90% as singletons. The TCR was taken from a man aged 25 to 40 with active or convalescent COVID-19. Sequences were obtained from peripheral blood.

CDR3 nucleotide sequence: TGTGCCAGCAGCCCGAGGATAGCGGCATACCAAGAGACCCAGTACTTC. Translation gives CASSPRIAAYQETQYF. V gene TRBV7-9 combines with J gene TRBJ2-5, with a weak D call TRBD2 (6 bases). Germline lookup yields CDR1 SEHNR and CDR2 FQNEAQ (reference sequence). Trimming stripped 5 bases from V and 0 bases from J, with 16 bases between. The length of the CDR3 is 16 residues.